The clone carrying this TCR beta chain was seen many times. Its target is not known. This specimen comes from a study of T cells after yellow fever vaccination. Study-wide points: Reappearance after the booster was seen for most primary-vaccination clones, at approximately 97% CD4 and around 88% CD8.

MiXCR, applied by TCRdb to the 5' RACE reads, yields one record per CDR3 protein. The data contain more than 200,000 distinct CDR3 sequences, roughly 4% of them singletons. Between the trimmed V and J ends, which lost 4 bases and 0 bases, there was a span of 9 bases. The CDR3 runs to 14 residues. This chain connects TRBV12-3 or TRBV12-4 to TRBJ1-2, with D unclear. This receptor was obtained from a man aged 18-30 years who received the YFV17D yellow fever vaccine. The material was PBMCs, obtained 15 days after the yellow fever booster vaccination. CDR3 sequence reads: CASSSRGANYGYTF. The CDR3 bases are TGTGCCAGCAGTTCTCGGGGAGCTAACTATGGCTACACCTTC.